This TCR beta chain was recorded in a study of blood T cell repertoires in COVID-19. As for the study in general: Acute and convalescent COVID-19 samples came from the United States, Italy and Spain. T cells, B-cell-depleted T cells, or PBMCs supplied cDNA or gDNA.

Resolution of symptoms, clearance, or two negative PCRs was present in recovered Cohort 3 donors. Per the authors' pipeline: Estimation of nucleated cell counts was performed using reference gene primer amplification. Only in-frame clones appear in the TCRdb table, and some are missing; sequencing was by immunoSEQ multiplex PCR. The V and J calls and the clone size are those of that table, but D and trimming were determined from the DNA. This sample yields 250,000 to 300,000 clones, of which 80% to 90% are seen a single time; around 2% belongs to the top ten. V dropped 4 bases and J dropped 7 bases, with 17 bases sitting between them. Germline CDR1 and CDR2: SGHKS and YYEKEE (reference sequence). The CDR3 has 14 residues.

The sample consisted of PBMCs or T cells enriched from blood (not recorded which). The chain is built from TRBV5-5 and TRBJ1-2; D unclear. The clonotype comes from a woman aged 50 to 60 who had recovered from COVID-19. CDR3 nucleotides: TGTGCCAGCAGCGAGGGTACTCCGGTCGTTGGCTACACCTTC. Translation: CASSEGTPVVGYTF. Together with reference TRBV5-5 and TRBJ1-2, the CDR3 gives the full variable domain: DAGVTQSPTHLIKTRGQQVTLRCSPISGHKSVSWYQQVLGQGPQFIFQYYEKEERGRGNFPDRFSARQFPNYSSELNVNALLLGDSALYLCASSEGTPVVGYTFGSGTRLTVV.